The 2 T cell receptor beta chains presented below share a single source sample, sequenced in a study of blood T cells in healthy people across ages (dated by TCRdb to the mid-2010s). The library was generated by 5' RACE. The sequencer listed for this sample is Illumina HiSeq 2500. A second 7 to 11 cycle PCR used a sample-barcoded 5' primer and a J-beta primer mix. TCRdb trimmed public reads at Q25 via fastp, called clones via MiXCR and kept in-frame beta chains. Rows with one shared CDR3 protein collapse into an entry with the most common genes and DNA. The sample data list 650,000 to 700,000 distinct CDR3 sequences, and about 30% of these were observed just once. Approximately 15% of the sample rests with the top ten. The source material was blood. These receptors came from a woman aged 80 or over in good health. Donor details come from another sample of the same person, matched by shared clones.

This clonotype was seen ten or more times. This chain connects TRBV29-1 to TRBJ2-1, with a possible D match to TRBD2 (7 bases). This CDR3 spans 18 amino acids. V was shortened by 1 base and J by 0 bases, with 19 bases between the two germline ends. Germline V gene data show CDR1 as SQVTM and CDR2 as ANQGSEA. The CDR3 DNA follows: TGCAGCGTTGAAGCCATGGGGGCGGGGGACCTCTCCTACAATGAGCAGTTCTTC. Protein sequence: CSVEAMGAGDLSYNEQFF.

This clonotype was seen only once. The V gene is TRBV9, the J gene TRBJ1-2, with D unclear. This CDR3 region has 13 residues. The V end was cut by 4 bases, the J end by 6 bases, with 13 bases between. In germline, CDR1 is SGDLS, CDR2 YYNGEE. CDR3 DNA: TGTGCCAGCAGCTCCAACGGGCGGAATGGCTACACCTTC. It codes for CASSSNGRNGYTF. Filled out from reference TRBV9 and TRBJ1-2, the complete variable domain reads DSGVTQTPKHLITATGQRVTLRCSPRSGDLSVYWYQQSLDQGLQFLIQYYNGEERAKGNILERFSAQQFPDLHSELNLSSLELGDSALYFCASSSNGRNGYTFGSGTRLTVV.